This TCR beta chain stems from a study of CD8+CD57+ T cells in acquired aplastic anemia. Across the whole study: Sorting CD4+ and CD8+ cells gave DNA averaging around 3 ug.

Findings and caveats of the study: Patients and controls were not found to differ significantly in CD8+ Simpson's diversity.

All patients picked for sequencing had shown, by flow cytometry, an expansion of CD8+CD57+ cells. As a group, the patients uniformly had severe acquired aplastic anemia. Patients were untreated when blood was sampled. Losses at the gene ends were 7 bases for V and 4 bases for J; bases not matched to a gene: 11. The CDR3 extends over 16 amino acids. The V gene's germline CDR1 is LNHDA and CDR2 SQIVND (reference sequence). Both TCR beta VDJ combination and CDR3 sequence profiling were carried out. Genomic DNA was the template for this profiling. One entry per CDR3 protein results from TCRdb running MiXCR on the reads. Among around 290,000 distinct CDR3 sequences listed, approximately 57% were seen once. This clonotype was recorded many times. As yet, its antigen is unknown.

The receptor's source is a human donor with aplastic anemia. This chain joins TRBV19 and TRBJ2-1; TRBD2 matches at 9 bases. The sequenced sample consisted of sorted CD4+, CD8+, or CD8+CD57+ T cells (not recorded which) from PBMCs. Here the CDR3 DNA reads TGTGCCAGTAAAAATATGGGAGCGGGGGGTTACAATGAGCAGTTCTTC. Its protein product is CASKNMGAGGYNEQFF.